A single TCR beta chain is shown here with its context. The antigen is unknown. The CDR3 consists of 12 residues. Trimming took off 1 base at V and 6 bases at J, with 7 bases between the two ends. Looked up from germline, CDR1 is SGHTA and CDR2 is FQGNSA. Unique molecular identifiers were affixed to discrete cDNA molecules within the library. TCRdb processed the RACE reads anew with MiXCR; each CDR3 protein has one entry. Counted here are about 160,000 distinct CDR3 sequences, approximately 30% occurring once; the ten biggest clones make up 2.1%. The sample belongs to a study of human T cells and chemical hapten exposure. Study information: Per-sample TCR yield variability stemmed mainly from small pooled library volume differences.

Time point specified: patch test 3, about 24 weeks after DPC sensitization. The treatment here: therapeutic diphenylcyclopropenone sensitization with weekly scalp DPC. Total RNA extraction was carried out from unfractionated whole blood. Study-wide results and caveats: Expanded TCRs created a significantly greater count of big CDR3 similarity clusters than controls did.

The TCR sequence derives from a woman between 18 and 29 years old with alopecia areata. Some clones in this sample may be carry-over from other donors' samples. The J gene is TRBJ2-7, the V gene TRBV7-2; the D gene could be TRBD1 or TRBD2 (5 bases each). The material was whole blood, obtained in connection with sensitization to the hapten diphenylcyclopropenone (DPC). In nucleotides, the CDR3 is TGTGCCAGCAGCTTAGTAGGGACCGAGCAGTACTTC. Translation gives CASSLVGTEQYF. The entire variable domain, with the rest obtained from reference TRBV7-2 and TRBJ2-7, is as follows: GAGVSQSPSNKVTEKGKDVELRCDPISGHTALYWYRQSLGQGLEFLIYFQGNSAPDKSGLPSDRFSAERTGGSVSTLTIQRTQQEDSAVYLCASSLVGTEQYFGPGTRLTVT.